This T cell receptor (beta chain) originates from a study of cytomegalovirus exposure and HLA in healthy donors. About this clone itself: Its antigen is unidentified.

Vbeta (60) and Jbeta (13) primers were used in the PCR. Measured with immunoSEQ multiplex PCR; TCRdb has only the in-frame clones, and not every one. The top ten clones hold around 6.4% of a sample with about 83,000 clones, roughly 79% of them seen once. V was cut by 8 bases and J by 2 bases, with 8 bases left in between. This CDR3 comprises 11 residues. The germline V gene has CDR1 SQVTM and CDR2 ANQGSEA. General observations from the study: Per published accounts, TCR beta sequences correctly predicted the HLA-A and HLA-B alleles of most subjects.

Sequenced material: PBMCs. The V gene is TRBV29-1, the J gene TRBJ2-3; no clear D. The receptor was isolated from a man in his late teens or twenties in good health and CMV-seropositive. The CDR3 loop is CSFPSTDTQYF. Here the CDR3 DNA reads TGCAGCTTTCCGTCCACAGATACGCAGTATTTT.